This T cell receptor beta chain was sequenced during a study of PD-1 blockade in mismatch repair-deficient tumors. To note about this clone: The DNA is omitted, as the CDR3 cannot be located on it reliably, and the CDR3 follows TCRdb's listing.

Germline V gene sequence: CDR1 MNHEY, CDR2 SVGAGI. Both ends counted, the CDR3 spans 16 residues. Using immunoSEQ multiplex PCR, the repertoire was profiled, and TCRdb retains in-frame clones only, with some absent. This table has around 17,000 clones, over 70% appearing once. This chain uses TRBV6-5 with TRBJ2-3; TRBD2 was called by the table and not checked on the DNA. The sample here was PBMCs, taken approximately five months after starting pembrolizumab. The sequence came from an adult with mismatch repair-deficient cancer. The CDR3: CASSSTRVASGSQLYF.